The following is a T cell receptor beta chain sequence with its context. Antigen unknown. 13 Jbeta primers and 60 Vbeta primers were used for the PCR. The assay was immunoSEQ multiplex PCR, and TCRdb's table has in-frame clones only and misses some. The data contain about 120,000 clones, nearly 80% of them singletons. The data are from a study of cytomegalovirus exposure and HLA in healthy donors. Study-wide background: In a previous analysis, 110 million or so unique TCR beta sequences were found from 150 million to 200 million T cells. Study-wide results and limits: Several of the most significant clusters appeared linked to common viral pathogens, based on a later analysis. Presence/absence analyses supposed approximately even sequencing depth among donors.

This sequence originates from a woman aged 25 to 39 in good health and CMV-seropositive. Input material: PBMCs.

The CDR3 coding sequence is TGCGCCAGCAGGCCTCCCGGACAGGTGAGCTCCTACGAGCAGTACTTC. Translation gives CASRPPGQVSSYEQYF. The rearrangement uses TRBV5-1 and TRBJ2-7; 7 bases match TRBD1. This CDR3 contains 16 residues. The V gene end was trimmed by 5 bases and the J gene end by 0 bases; junction bases not matched to a gene: 11. The germline V gene has CDR1 SGHRS and CDR2 YFSETQ.